The clone carrying this T cell receptor (beta chain) was picked up a small number of times. This sample is drawn from a study of blood T cell repertoires in COVID-19. Study-level information: Sites in the United States, Italy and Spain provided acute and convalescent COVID-19 samples. In each case, the material was cDNA or gDNA derived from T cells, B-cell-depleted T cells, or PBMCs.

The V gene lost 5 bases and the J gene lost 0 bases, with 15 bases spanning the gap. Germline V gives CDR1 KGHDR, CDR2 SFDVKD. The CDR3 is 16 residues long. Source study methods: Reference gene primers were amplified, and this amplification served to estimate nucleated cell counts. Sequencing was performed with immunoSEQ multiplex PCR; in TCRdb, only in-frame clones are kept and a portion is missing. D and trimming come from the DNA, and the V and J calls and clone size come from that table. This sample has 100,000 or so clones, with approximately 89% found just once. This clonotype was sampled from a man aged 55 to 70 with acute or convalescent COVID-19. The V gene is TRBV24-1, the J gene TRBJ2-5; the D gene is possibly TRBD1 (5 bases). What was sequenced was peripheral blood. The CDR3 region is CATSGAQGPYQETQYF. The DNA of the CDR3 is TGTGCCACCAGTGGGGCTCAGGGCCCGTACCAAGAGACCCAGTACTTC.